The 9 T cell receptor delta chains below come from one sample, sequenced in a study of gamma-delta chains in newborns, infants, children. TCRdb redid the clone calls on the reads with CATT. The sample has more than 7,000 delta-chain clones, 22% seen once. The sequenced material came from blood. The source of these receptors is a child who was a newborn, infant or young child, either healthy, febrile or measles-vaccinated (not recorded which).

This clone was picked up a small number of times. The chain couples TRDV2 to TRDJ1, with D possibly TRDD3 on 5 matching bases. CDR1 and CDR2 (germline): GEAIGNYY, EKD. V was trimmed by 0 bases and J by 0 bases, leaving 10 bases between them. The CDR3 is 15 amino acids. CDR3 coding DNA: TGTGCCTGTGACACCCTGGGAAGGTACACCGATAAACTCATCTTT. This codes for CACDTLGRYTDKLIF.

The chain has TRDV2 and TRDJ3, with 8 bases fitting TRDD3. V dropped 1 base and J dropped 0; count of bases not matched to a gene: 7. The germline CDR1 and CDR2 sequences are GEAIGNYY and EKD. The CDR3 has 19 amino acids. CDR3 DNA sequence: TGTGCCTGTGACACAGTGGGGGATCAGAGCTCCTGGGACACCCGACAGATGTTTTTC. This gives the protein CACDTVGDQSSWDTRQMFF.

This clone was observed a few times. V and J are TRDV2 and TRDJ1, with D hard to call. The CDR3 runs 15 residues. The V end was cut by 3 bases, the J end by 9 bases, with 22 bases between. CDR1 and CDR2 from the germline V gene are GEAIGNYY and EKD. In DNA, the CDR3 is TGTGCCTGTGACCAGGTAACTGCCCGGACAGCACAACTCATCTTT. It specifies CACDQVTARTAQLIF.

With regard to this clone: A single base separates this from a much larger clone, so it may be a read error. This chain uses TRDV2 with TRDJ1; TRDD3 matches at 12 bases. V trimming: 3 bases; J trimming: 0 bases; junction bases outside the gene matches: 10. The length of the CDR3 is 18 residues. CDR1 is GEAIGNYY and CDR2 is EKD in the germline V gene. CDR3 in DNA: TGTGCCTGTGACGTACCACTGGGGGATACCCAGTACACCGATAAACTCATCTTT. Its protein product is CACDVPLGDTQYTDKLIF.

The gene calls are TRDV2 and TRDJ3, with D possibly being TRDD3 (6 bases). The CDR3 is 23 amino acids. Germline CDR1 reads GEAIGNYY; CDR2 reads EKD. Trimming shortened V by 0 bases and J by 0 bases, and 26 bases separated the two germline ends. The chain's CDR3 is CACDTIGGDGVGRSSWDTRQMFF. Here the CDR3 DNA reads TGTGCCTGTGACACCATTGGGGGTGACGGTGTGGGCCGAAGCTCCTGGGACACCCGACAGATGTTTTTC.

The chain combines TRDV2 with TRDJ1; the match to TRDD3 covers 7 bases. The ends lost 3 bases at V and 5 bases at J; junction bases unmatched: 14. Germline V gene lookup returns CDR1 GEAIGNYY and CDR2 EKD. The length of the CDR3 is 16 residues. The CDR3 spells CACDYMGDIHRDKLIF. In nucleotides, the CDR3 is TGTGCCTGTGACTATATGGGGGACATCCACCGGGATAAACTCATCTTT.

The V and J genes are TRDV1 and TRDJ1; tentatively, D is TRDD2 (7 bases). Germline V lookup: CDR1 TSWWSYY, CDR2 QGS. The CDR3 covers 24 residues. Trimming stripped 4 bases from V and 0 bases from J, with 39 bases between. The chain's CDR3 is CALGAGAFLIYSGGPRRYTDKLIF. The CDR3 nucleotides read TGTGCTCTTGGGGCTGGGGCCTTCCTCATTTATTCCGGGGGTCCACGCAGGTACACCGATAAACTCATCTTT.

This clone has a handful of counts. This CDR3 reads CALAGGSLPQTYWGIRGVVTDKLIF. Written as DNA, the CDR3 is TGTGCTCTTGCCGGGGGGAGCCTTCCCCAAACGTACTGGGGGATACGCGGAGTAGTCACCGATAAACTCATCTTT. The V call is TRDV1, the J call TRDJ1; 13 nucleotides agree with TRDD3. CDR1 TSWWSYY and CDR2 QGS come from the germline V gene. CDR3 length: 25 residues. V lost 7 bases to trimming and J lost 1 base; unmatched junction nucleotides: 33.

There are a few counts of this clone. This chain uses TRDV2 with TRDJ1, with 9 bases identical to TRDD3. CDR1 and CDR2 (germline): GEAIGNYY, EKD. The CDR3 is 20 residues long. V was pared by 2 bases and J by 0 bases, with 18 bases of the junction left unmatched. CDR3 amino acids: CACDKVLGDTALKYTDKLIF. As DNA, the CDR3 is TGTGCCTGTGACAAAGTACTGGGGGACACGGCCCTGAAGTACACCGATAAACTCATCTTT.